This record looks at one T cell receptor beta chain sequence and its context. Its antigen is still unknown. This specimen comes from a study of Tregs in tolerant kidney transplant recipients. On the study more broadly: CD4+CD25+CD127- cells came from approximately three-day belatacept mixed lymphocyte reactions, some with roughly 5-day graft donor restimulation.

Clones were sequenced by immunoSEQ multiplex PCR, and TCRdb holds only the in-frame ones, with some missing. Altogether roughly 5,000 clones are present, around 90% being singletons, with the ten largest covering 3.5%. Trimming left V 0 bases short and J 4 bases short, with 9 bases between. The CDR3 extends over 14 amino acids. Germline CDR1 reads SGDLS; CDR2 reads YYNGEE. The sequence was collected from a human patient who received a combined kidney and bone marrow transplant. The chain couples TRBV9 to TRBJ2-3; D gene unclear. The specimen was Tregs from blood cultured with allogeneic cells, collected before the transplant. In DNA form, the CDR3 reads TGTGCCAGCAGCGTAGGAGTAGTGGCAGATACGCAGTATTTT. This encodes CASSVGVVADTQYF. Full variable domain (outside the CDR3, taken from reference TRBV9 and TRBJ2-3): DSGVTQTPKHLITATGQRVTLRCSPRSGDLSVYWYQQSLDQGLQFLIQYYNGEERAKGNILERFSAQQFPDLHSELNLSSLELGDSALYFCASSVGVVADTQYFGPGTRLTVL.